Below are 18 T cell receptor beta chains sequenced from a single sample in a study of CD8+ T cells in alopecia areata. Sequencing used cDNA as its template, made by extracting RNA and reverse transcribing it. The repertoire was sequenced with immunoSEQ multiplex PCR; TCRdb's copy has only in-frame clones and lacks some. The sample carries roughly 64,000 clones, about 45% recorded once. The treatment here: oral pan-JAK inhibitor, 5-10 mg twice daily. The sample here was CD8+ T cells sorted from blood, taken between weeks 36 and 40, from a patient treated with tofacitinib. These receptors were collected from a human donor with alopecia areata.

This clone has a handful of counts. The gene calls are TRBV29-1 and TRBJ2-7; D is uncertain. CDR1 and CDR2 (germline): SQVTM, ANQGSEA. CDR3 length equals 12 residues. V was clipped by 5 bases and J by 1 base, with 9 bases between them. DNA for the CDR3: TGCAGCGTTCTGTGGGTATCCTACGAGCAGTACTTC. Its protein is CSVLWVSYEQYF.

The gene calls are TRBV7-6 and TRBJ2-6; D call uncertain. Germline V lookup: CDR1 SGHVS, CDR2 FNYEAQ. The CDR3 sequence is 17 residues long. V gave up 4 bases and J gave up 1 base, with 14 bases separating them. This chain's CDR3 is CASSSPLDGSGANVLTF. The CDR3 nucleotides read TGTGCCAGCAGCTCGCCATTAGACGGGTCTGGGGCCAACGTCCTGACTTTC.

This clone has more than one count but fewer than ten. For the CDR3, the DNA is TGTGCCAGCAGCCAAACCCGGGACAGGGACAATTTGGCCAAAAACATTCAGTACTTC. Translated: CASSQTRDRDNLAKNIQYF. This chain links TRBV7-9 with TRBJ2-4; 9 bases map to TRBD1. Germline V CDR1 and CDR2: SEHNR, FQNEAQ (reference sequence). CDR3 length: 19 residues. Trimming cost V 5 bases and J 1 base; bases outside gene matches: 15. The complete variable domain, with remaining parts taken from reference TRBV7-9 and TRBJ2-4, reads DTGVSQNPRHKITKRGQNVTFRCDPISEHNRLYWYRQTLGQGPEFLTYFQNEAQLEKSRLLSDRFSAERPKGSFSTLEIQRTEQGDSAMYLCASSQTRDRDNLAKNIQYFGAGTRLSVL.

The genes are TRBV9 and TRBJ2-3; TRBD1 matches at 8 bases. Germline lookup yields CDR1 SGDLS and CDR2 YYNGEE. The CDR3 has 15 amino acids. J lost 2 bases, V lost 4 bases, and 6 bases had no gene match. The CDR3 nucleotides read TGTGCCAGCAGCTCCGGACAGGGCCCCACAGATACGCAGTATTTT. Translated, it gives CASSSGQGPTDTQYF. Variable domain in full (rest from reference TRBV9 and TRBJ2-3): DSGVTQTPKHLITATGQRVTLRCSPRSGDLSVYWYQQSLDQGLQFLIQYYNGEERAKGNILERFSAQQFPDLHSELNLSSLELGDSALYFCASSSGQGPTDTQYFGPGTRLTVL.

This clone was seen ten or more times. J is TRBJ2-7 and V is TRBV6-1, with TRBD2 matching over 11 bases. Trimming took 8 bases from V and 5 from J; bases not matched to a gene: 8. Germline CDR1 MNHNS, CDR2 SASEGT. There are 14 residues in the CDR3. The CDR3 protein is CASQLAGGSDEQYF. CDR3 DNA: TGTGCCAGCCAGCTAGCGGGAGGTTCGGACGAGCAGTACTTC.

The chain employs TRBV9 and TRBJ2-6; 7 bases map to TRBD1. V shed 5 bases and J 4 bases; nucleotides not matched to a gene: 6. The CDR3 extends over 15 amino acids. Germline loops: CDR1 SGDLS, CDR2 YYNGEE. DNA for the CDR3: TGTGCCAGCAGTGACACAGGGGCAGGGGCCAACGTCCTGACTTTC. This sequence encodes CASSDTGAGANVLTF. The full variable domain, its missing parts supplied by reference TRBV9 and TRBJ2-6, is DSGVTQTPKHLITATGQRVTLRCSPRSGDLSVYWYQQSLDQGLQFLIQYYNGEERAKGNILERFSAQQFPDLHSELNLSSLELGDSALYFCASSDTGAGANVLTFGAGSRLTVL.

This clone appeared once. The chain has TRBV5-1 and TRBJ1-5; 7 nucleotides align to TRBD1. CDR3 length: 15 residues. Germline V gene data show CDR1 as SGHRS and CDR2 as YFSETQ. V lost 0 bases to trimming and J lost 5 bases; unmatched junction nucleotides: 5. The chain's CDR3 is CASSLEGDSYQPQHF. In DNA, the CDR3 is TGCGCCAGCAGCTTGGAAGGGGACAGCTATCAGCCCCAGCATTTT.

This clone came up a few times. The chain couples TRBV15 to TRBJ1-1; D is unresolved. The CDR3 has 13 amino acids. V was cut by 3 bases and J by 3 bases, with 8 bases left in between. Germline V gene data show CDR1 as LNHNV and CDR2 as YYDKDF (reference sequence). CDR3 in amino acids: CATSSKLYTEAFF. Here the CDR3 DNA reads TGTGCCACCAGCAGTAAATTATACACTGAAGCTTTCTTT.

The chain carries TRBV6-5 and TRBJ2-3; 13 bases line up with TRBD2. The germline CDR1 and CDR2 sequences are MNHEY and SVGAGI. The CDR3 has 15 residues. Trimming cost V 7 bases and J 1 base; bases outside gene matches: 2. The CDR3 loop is CASIGLAGGTDTQYF. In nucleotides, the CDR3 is TGTGCCAGCATCGGACTAGCGGGAGGCACAGATACGCAGTATTTT.

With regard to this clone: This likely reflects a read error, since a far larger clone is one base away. The CDR3 DNA sequence: TGTGCCAGCAGCCAAGAGGGTTCCAATGAGCAGTTCTTC. Protein product: CASSQEGSNEQFF. The V call is TRBV27, the J call TRBJ2-1; a weak D match, TRBD2 (5 bases). The germline V and J ends were trimmed by 6 bases and 6 bases, with 12 bases remaining between them. The CDR3 has 13 residues. Germline V gives CDR1 MNHEY, CDR2 SMNVEV (reference sequence).

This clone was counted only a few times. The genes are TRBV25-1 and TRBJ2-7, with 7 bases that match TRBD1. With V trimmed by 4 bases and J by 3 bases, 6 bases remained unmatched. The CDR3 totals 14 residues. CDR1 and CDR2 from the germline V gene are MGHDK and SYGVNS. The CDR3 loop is CASSARDRYYEQYF. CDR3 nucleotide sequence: TGTGCCAGCAGTGCCCGGGACAGATACTACGAGCAGTACTTC.

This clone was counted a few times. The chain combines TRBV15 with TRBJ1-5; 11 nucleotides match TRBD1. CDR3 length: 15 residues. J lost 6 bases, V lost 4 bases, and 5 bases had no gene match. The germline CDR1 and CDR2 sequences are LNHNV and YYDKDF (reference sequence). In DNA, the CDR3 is TGTGCCACCAGCAAAGGGACAGGGGGGGGTCAGCCCCAGCATTTT. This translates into CATSKGTGGGQPQHF.

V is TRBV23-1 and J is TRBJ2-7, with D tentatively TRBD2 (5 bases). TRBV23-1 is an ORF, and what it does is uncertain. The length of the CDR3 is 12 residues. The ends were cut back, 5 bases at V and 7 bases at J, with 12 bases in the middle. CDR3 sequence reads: CASSSLRGEQYF. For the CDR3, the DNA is TGCGCCAGCAGTTCCCTCCGGGGTGAGCAGTACTTC.

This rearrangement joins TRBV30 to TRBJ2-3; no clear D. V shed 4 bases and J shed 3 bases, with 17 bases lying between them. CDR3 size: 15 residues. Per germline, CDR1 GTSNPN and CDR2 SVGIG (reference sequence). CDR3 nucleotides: TGTGCCTGGACCTCGGCAGTACTCTCGACAGATACGCAGTATTTT. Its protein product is CAWTSAVLSTDTQYF.

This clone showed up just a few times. CDR3 sequence reads: CASSSERGDQFF. In DNA form, the CDR3 reads TGTGCCAGCAGCTCGGAGCGGGGCGACCAGTTCTTC. The gene calls are TRBV7-9 and TRBJ2-1; TRBD2 matches 7 bases. The length of the CDR3 is 12 residues. V was clipped by 4 bases and J by 13 bases; unmatched bases: 7. Germline lookup yields CDR1 SEHNR and CDR2 FQNEAQ (reference sequence).

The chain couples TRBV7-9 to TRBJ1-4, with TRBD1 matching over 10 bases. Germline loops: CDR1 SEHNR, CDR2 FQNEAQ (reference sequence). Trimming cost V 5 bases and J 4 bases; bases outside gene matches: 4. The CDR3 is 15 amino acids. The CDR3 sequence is CASSPGTGDNEKLFF. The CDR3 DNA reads TGTGCCAGCAGCCCAGGGACAGGGGATAATGAAAAACTGTTTTTT.

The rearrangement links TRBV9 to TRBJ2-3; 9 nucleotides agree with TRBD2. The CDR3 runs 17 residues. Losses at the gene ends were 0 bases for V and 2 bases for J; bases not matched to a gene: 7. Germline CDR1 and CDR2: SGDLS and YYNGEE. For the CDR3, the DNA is TGTGCCAGCAGCGTAGCTGGTAGCGGGGGAGCCACAGATACGCAGTATTTT. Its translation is CASSVAGSGGATDTQYF.

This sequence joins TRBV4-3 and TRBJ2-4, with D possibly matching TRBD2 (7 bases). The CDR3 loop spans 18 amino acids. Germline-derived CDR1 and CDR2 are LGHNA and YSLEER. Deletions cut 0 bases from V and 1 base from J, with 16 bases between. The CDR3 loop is CASSQDRVGGPAKNIQYF. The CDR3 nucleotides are TGCGCCAGCAGCCAAGATCGAGTCGGGGGGCCGGCCAAAAACATTCAGTACTTC.